The 28 T cell receptor beta chains below were found in one sample sequenced in a study of cytomegalovirus exposure and HLA in healthy donors. Assay used: immunoSEQ multiplex PCR; TCRdb lists only in-frame clones, some missing. The sample comprises 150,000 or so clones, roughly 90% of which are singletons, and 20% to 25% rests with the top ten. Sequencing used PBMCs. All receptors derive from a man aged 18 to 30 in good health and CMV-seropositive.

This clone showed up just once. J is TRBJ1-2 and V is TRBV4-1, with TRBD1 as a possible D gene (6 bases). The CDR3 totals 15 residues. Per the germline V gene, CDR1 is MGHRA and CDR2 is YSYEKL. Between the trimmed V and J ends, which lost 4 bases and 3 bases, there was a span of 15 bases. CDR3 region: CASSPRTAGDYGYTF. CDR3 DNA: TGCGCCAGCAGCCCCCGGACGGCAGGGGACTATGGCTACACCTTC.

This clone was seen only once. This chain links TRBV5-6 with TRBJ2-2; a possible D gene is TRBD1 (6 bases). V was trimmed by 1 base and J by 5 bases, leaving 15 bases between them. CDR3 length: 16 residues. The germline CDR1 and CDR2 sequences are SGHDT and YYEEEE. In DNA form, the CDR3 reads TGTGCCAGCAGCTTGTTGGGCAGGGGTGAGACCGGGGAGCTGTTTTTT. Protein sequence: CASSLLGRGETGELFF.

The chain recombines TRBV21-1 with TRBJ2-7; TRBD1 was called by the table and not checked on the DNA. TRBV21-1 represents a pseudogene. The CDR3 covers 15 residues. DNA of the CDR3: TGTGCCAGCAGCAAAGCAGGGGGCCGCCCCTACGAGCAGTACTTC. Its translation: CASSKAGGRPYEQYF.

CDR3 amino acids: CASSVGTSGSTDTQYF. CDR3 nucleotides: TGCGCCAGCAGCGTGGGGACTAGCGGGAGCACAGATACGCAGTATTTT. V usage is TRBV5-1 and J usage is TRBJ2-3; 12 nucleotides line up with TRBD2. V was pared by 4 bases and J by 0 bases, with 3 bases of the junction left unmatched. The CDR3 is made up of 16 amino acids. Germline V gene lookup returns CDR1 SGHRS and CDR2 YFSETQ.

The chain is built from TRBV5-4 and TRBJ1-2, with 7 bases lining up with TRBD1. With 4 bases clipped from V and 5 bases from J, the junction kept 14 bases outside the gene matches. Germline V lookup: CDR1 SGHNT, CDR2 YYREEE (reference sequence). The CDR3 spans 16 residues. Here the CDR3 DNA reads TGTGCCAGCAGCCGCCTCGGGACAGATGCCAAGTATGGCTACACCTTC. This gives the protein CASSRLGTDAKYGYTF.

The CDR3 DNA reads as TGTGCCAGCAGCGTAGGGCTAGCCGGATACAATGAGCAGTTCTTC. Amino acid sequence: CASSVGLAGYNEQFF. The chain recombines TRBV9 with TRBJ2-1; D possibly corresponds to TRBD2 (5 bases). CDR1 SGDLS and CDR2 YYNGEE come from the germline V gene. V was pared by 0 bases and J by 4 bases, with 11 bases between. The CDR3 sequence is 15 residues long. The full variable domain, rest sourced from reference TRBV9 and TRBJ2-1, is DSGVTQTPKHLITATGQRVTLRCSPRSGDLSVYWYQQSLDQGLQFLIQYYNGEERAKGNILERFSAQQFPDLHSELNLSSLELGDSALYFCASSVGLAGYNEQFFGPGTRLTVL.

This chain uses TRBV4-3 with TRBJ1-1, with TRBD1 matching 8 bases. The length of the CDR3 is 16 residues. V was pared by 0 bases and J by 5 bases, with 8 bases of the junction left unmatched. The V gene's germline CDR1 is LGHNA and CDR2 YSLEER. CDR3: CASSQDLPGGRTEAFF. CDR3 DNA sequence: TGCGCCAGCAGCCAAGATCTCCCAGGGGGCCGGACTGAAGCTTTCTTT.

This clone was counted between two and nine times. The chain recombines TRBV9 with TRBJ1-1; D gene uncertain. The ends were cut back, 3 bases at V and 1 base at J, with 13 bases in the middle. Germline-derived CDR1 and CDR2 are SGDLS and YYNGEE. The length of the CDR3 is 15 residues. CDR3 DNA: TGTGCCAGCAGCGCCGTCCGGGTATCGAACACTGAAGCTTTCTTT. Encoded protein: CASSAVRVSNTEAFF.

The chain recombines TRBV30 with TRBJ2-1; possibly TRBD2 for D (5 bases). Germline CDR1 and CDR2: GTSNPN and SVGIG (reference sequence). The CDR3 is made up of 17 amino acids. Trimming pared 0 bases from V and 8 bases from J, leaving 23 bases between. The CDR3: CAWSVLAGDPGGHEQFF. The CDR3 DNA sequence: TGTGCCTGGAGTGTACTGGCGGGTGACCCCGGTGGACATGAGCAGTTCTTC. Together with reference TRBV30 and TRBJ2-1, the CDR3 gives the full variable domain: SQTIHQWPATLVQPVGSPLSLECTVEGTSNPNLYWYRQAAGRGLQLLFYSVGIGQISSEVPQNLSASRPQDRQFILSSKKLLLSDSGFYLCAWSVLAGDPGGHEQFFGPGTRLTVL.

The V gene is TRBV2, the J gene TRBJ2-1, with 9 bases matching TRBD2. Trimming removed 2 bases from V and 13 bases from J; junction bases left unmatched: 3. The CDR3 totals 12 residues. The V gene's germline CDR1 is SNHLY and CDR2 FYNNEI. The CDR3 protein is CASSELAGRQFF. DNA for the CDR3: TGTGCCAGCAGTGAACTAGCGGGGAGACAGTTCTTC.

The chain has TRBV27 and TRBJ1-1, with a possible D match to TRBD1 (5 bases). The CDR3 is 14 residues long. The V end lost 6 bases, the J end lost 6 bases, and 17 bases lay between the germline ends. CDR1 MNHEY and CDR2 SMNVEV come from the germline V gene (reference sequence). The CDR3 here is CASSPTGGMAEAFF. The CDR3 DNA sequence: TGTGCCAGCAGCCCAACGGGGGGGATGGCTGAAGCTTTCTTT.

The chain recombines TRBV27 with TRBJ2-5, with a tentative D call TRBD2 (7 bases). The germline V and J ends were trimmed by 8 bases and 5 bases, with 18 bases remaining between them. This CDR3 has 14 amino acids. Germline assignment: CDR1 MNHEY and CDR2 SMNVEV (reference sequence). CDR3 protein: CASSGGGRWETQYF. CDR3 coding DNA: TGTGCCAGCTCTGGGGGGGGGCGCTGGGAGACCCAGTACTTC.

The V gene is TRBV4-3, the J gene TRBJ2-1, with D possibly being TRBD2 (7 bases). Germline values: CDR1 LGHNA, CDR2 YSLEER. The V end lost 1 base, the J end lost 4 bases, and 14 bases lay between the germline ends. This CDR3 is built from 16 residues. Here the CDR3 DNA reads TGCGCCAGCAGCCAAGGGGAGGGCAGGGGTTACAATGAGCAGTTCTTC. Residues: CASSQGEGRGYNEQFF.

The CDR3 DNA reads as TGTGCCAGCACCGCGAGGCGGGGCTATGGCTACACCTTC. Its translation: CASTARRGYGYTF. The chain uses TRBV28 and TRBJ1-2; D gene ambiguous. Looked up from germline, CDR1 is MDHEN and CDR2 is SYDVKM. CDR3 size: 13 residues. The V and J ends lost 7 bases and 4 bases respectively, with 13 bases between them.

The V call is TRBV7-8, the J call TRBJ1-1, with TRBD1 matching over 9 bases. CDR1 is SGHVS, CDR2 FQNEAQ, per germline. This CDR3 has 15 amino acids. Unmatched junction bases numbered 4, after V lost 4 bases and J lost 1 base. CDR3 loop: CASSSRGQGNTEAFF. Written as DNA, the CDR3 is TGTGCCAGCAGCTCACGGGGACAGGGGAACACTGAAGCTTTCTTT.

This clone was seen just once. This chain links TRBV7-2 with TRBJ2-7; 7 nucleotides line up with TRBD2. The CDR3 is 15 amino acids. Germline CDR1 and CDR2: SGHTA and FQGNSA. V shed 5 bases, J shed 0 bases, and the junction held 7 bases outside the gene matches. The CDR3 region is CASSASGSSSYEQYF. The CDR3 DNA sequence: TGTGCCAGCAGCGCTAGCGGAAGTAGCTCCTACGAGCAGTACTTC.

The chain carries TRBV5-1 and TRBJ1-2, with 10 bases aligning to TRBD1. V gave up 0 bases and J gave up 6 bases; unmatched junction bases: 8. The germline gives CDR1 SGHRS, CDR2 YFSETQ. CDR3 length: 16 residues. CDR3 protein: CASSLVLTGGADGYTF. Here the CDR3 DNA reads TGCGCCAGCAGCTTGGTCCTGACAGGGGGCGCCGATGGCTACACCTTC.

This chain connects TRBV14 to TRBJ2-7; TRBD1 matches at 8 bases. The germline gives CDR1 SGHDN, CDR2 FVKESK. V dropped 4 bases and J dropped 1; count of bases not matched to a gene: 6. This CDR3 comprises 15 residues. CDR3: CASSLWTGRSYEQYF. In DNA, the CDR3 is TGTGCCAGCAGCCTATGGACAGGGAGGTCCTACGAGCAGTACTTC.

V and J are TRBV7-2 and TRBJ2-3, with TRBD2 as a possible D gene (6 bases). Trimming took off 1 base at V and 2 bases at J, with 10 bases between the two ends. The CDR3 contains 15 residues. CDR1 SGHTA and CDR2 FQGNSA come from the germline V gene. CDR3: CASSLGGGITDTQYF. CDR3 coding DNA: TGTGCCAGCAGCTTAGGGGGCGGGATCACAGATACGCAGTATTTT.

The V gene is TRBV19, the J gene TRBJ1-1; TRBD1 aligns across 7 bases. Germline trimming cut 6 bases from V and 0 bases from J; bases unmatched to any gene: 4. Germline assignment: CDR1 LNHDA and CDR2 SQIVND (reference sequence). CDR3 length: 14 amino acids. CDR3 DNA sequence: TGTGCCAGTAGGACTACAGGGGTGAACACTGAAGCTTTCTTT. Translation gives CASRTTGVNTEAFF.

The chain recombines TRBV18 with TRBJ1-1, with 8 bases identical to TRBD1. Germline V CDR1 and CDR2: KGHSH, LQKENI. The CDR3 is 15 residues long. J gave up 0 bases and V 5 bases, and 5 bases lay outside the gene matches. CDR3 in DNA: TGTGCCAGCTCATCAGGACAGGGAATGAACACTGAAGCTTTCTTT. This codes for CASSSGQGMNTEAFF. The full variable domain, with the rest looked up from reference TRBV18 and TRBJ1-1, is NAGVMQNPRHLVRRRGQEARLRCSPMKGHSHVYWYRQLPEEGLKFMVYLQKENIIDESGMPKERFSAEFPKEGPSILRIQQVVRGDSAAYFCASSSGQGMNTEAFFGQGTRLTVV.

V gene TRBV9 combines with J gene TRBJ1-1, with 11 bases fitting TRBD1. In germline, CDR1 is SGDLS, CDR2 YYNGEE. Losses at the gene ends were 2 bases for V and 6 bases for J; bases not matched to a gene: 6. The CDR3 sequence is 15 residues long. The CDR3 DNA is TGTGCCAGCAGCGTCGCCGGGACAGGGGGTTCTGAAGCTTTCTTT. As protein: CASSVAGTGGSEAFF.

V gene TRBV7-3 combines with J gene TRBJ2-3; D possibly corresponds to TRBD1 (6 bases). The CDR3 extends over 12 amino acids. Per the germline V gene, CDR1 is SGHTA and CDR2 is FQGTGA. Trimming took off 8 bases at V and 6 bases at J, with 12 bases between the two ends. The CDR3 DNA reads as TGTGCCAGCTCAGGGGCTGGGGATACGCAGTATTTT. As protein: CASSGAGDTQYF.

V is TRBV9 and J is TRBJ2-3, with D possibly being TRBD2 (5 bases). CDR3 length equals 15 residues. Trimming removed 2 bases from V and 4 bases from J, with 14 bases in between. Germline CDR1 reads SGDLS; CDR2 reads YYNGEE. CDR3: CASSVYGVGADTQYF. CDR3 DNA: TGTGCCAGCAGCGTCTACGGGGTTGGTGCAGATACGCAGTATTTT.

The CDR3 here is CASSLAKTSYSNQPQHF. The CDR3 coding sequence is TGTGCCAGCAGCTTAGCTAAGACAAGCTATAGCAATCAGCCCCAGCATTTT. V usage is TRBV7-2 and J usage is TRBJ1-5; D remains ambiguous. Per germline, CDR1 SGHTA and CDR2 FQGNSA. The CDR3 runs to 17 residues. Trimming took off 0 bases at V and 0 bases at J, with 12 bases between the two ends. Full variable domain (remainder filled in from reference TRBV7-2 and TRBJ1-5): GAGVSQSPSNKVTEKGKDVELRCDPISGHTALYWYRQSLGQGLEFLIYFQGNSAPDKSGLPSDRFSAERTGGSVSTLTIQRTQQEDSAVYLCASSLAKTSYSNQPQHFGDGTRLSIL.

The V gene is TRBV6-1, the J gene TRBJ2-3; TRBD2 aligns across 9 bases. V trimming: 2 bases; J trimming: 4 bases; junction bases outside the gene matches: 19. This CDR3 region has 20 residues. Germline V lookup: CDR1 MNHNS, CDR2 SASEGT. The CDR3 spells CASSERRVGGRGRYADTQYF. The CDR3, as DNA: TGTGCCAGCAGTGAAAGACGGGTAGGCGGGAGGGGGAGATACGCAGATACGCAGTATTTT.

The chain has TRBV29-1 and TRBJ1-3, with D perhaps matching TRBD1 (6 bases). The CDR3 loop spans 14 amino acids. V gave up 3 bases and J gave up 4 bases, with 13 bases separating them. Germline-derived CDR1 and CDR2 are SQVTM and ANQGSEA. The CDR3 loop is CSVDSRGNGNTIYF. In DNA form, the CDR3 reads TGCAGCGTTGACAGCAGGGGCAACGGAAACACCATATATTTT.

This clone was seen a handful of times. The chain links TRBV27 to TRBJ1-2; 10 bases are shared with TRBD1. CDR1 and CDR2 from the germline V gene are MNHEY and SMNVEV (reference sequence). The trim removed 8 bases at V and 7 bases at J, leaving 7 bases unmatched. The CDR3 sequence is 13 residues long. CDR3 in amino acids: CASGDRGRSGYTF. In nucleotides, the CDR3 is TGTGCCAGCGGCGACAGGGGGCGAAGTGGCTACACCTTC.